This is a list of T cell receptor beta chains from one sample in a study of cytomegalovirus exposure and HLA in healthy donors. The method was immunoSEQ multiplex PCR; TCRdb's version includes in-frame clones alone and lacks a portion of them. The data contain about 77,000 clones, over 65% of them seen just once; the ten biggest clones take up 4% to 5%. Material for sequencing was PBMCs. The receptors shown here come from a man aged 40-49 years in good health and CMV-seronegative. CDR3s include the opening cysteine and the closing phenylalanine or tryptophan. The D gene is left open where the match is weak. Clone sizes are given selectively: once, few, many, or a class where the clone is expanded.

abundance: .
v_gene: TRBV2
j_gene: TRBJ1-4
d_gene: .
CDR3nt: TGTGCCACCGCGAGGAGGGAGAATGAAAAACTGTTTTTT
CDR3aa: CATARRENEKLFF

abundance: once
v_gene: TRBV4-2
j_gene: TRBJ2-3
d_gene: TRBD2
CDR3nt: TGTGCCAGCAGCTTCCAGGGCGGGGGAGATACGCAGTATTTT
CDR3aa: CASSFQGGGDTQYF

abundance: .
v_gene: TRBV4-1
j_gene: TRBJ2-5
d_gene: TRBD1
CDR3nt: TGCGCCAGCAGCCAGTCGGGACAGGGTCTAGAGACCCAGTACTTC
CDR3aa: CASSQSGQGLETQYF

abundance: large
v_gene: TRBV4-1
j_gene: TRBJ2-3
d_gene: .
CDR3nt: TGCGCCAGCAGCCAAGTGCTATCCACAGATACGCAGTATTTT
CDR3aa: CASSQVLSTDTQYF

abundance: .
v_gene: TRBV19
j_gene: TRBJ1-5
d_gene: .
CDR3nt: TGTGCCAGTAGGGACACCACTTCCAATCAGCCCCAGCATTTT
CDR3aa: CASRDTTSNQPQHF

abundance: .
v_gene: TRBV18
j_gene: TRBJ2-7
d_gene: .
CDR3nt: TGTGCCAGCTCCGCGATCCCCCCCCACGAGCAGTACTTC
CDR3aa: CASSAIPPHEQYF

abundance: .
v_gene: TRBV2
j_gene: TRBJ2-1
d_gene: TRBD2
CDR3nt: TGTGCCAGCAGTTCCCGGGTGCGGGGGGGAGGAAATGAGCAGTTCTTC
CDR3aa: CASSSRVRGGGNEQFF

abundance: .
v_gene: TRBV20-1
j_gene: TRBJ1-2
d_gene: .
CDR3nt: TGCAGTGCGGACAAGGAGGGGATCTACACCTTC
CDR3aa: CSADKEGIYTF

abundance: .
v_gene: TRBV5-1
j_gene: TRBJ2-3
d_gene: TRBD2
CDR3nt: TGCGCCAGCAGCTCCGGACTAGGATGGACAGATACGCAGTATTTT
CDR3aa: CASSSGLGWTDTQYF

abundance: .
v_gene: TRBV28
j_gene: TRBJ1-5
d_gene: .
CDR3nt: TGTGCCAGCACGTATGGCACTAGCAATCAGCCCCAGCATTTT
CDR3aa: CASTYGTSNQPQHF

abundance: .
v_gene: TRBV6-6
j_gene: TRBJ2-1
d_gene: TRBD2
CDR3nt: TGTGCCAGCACGGGACTAGCGATTTACAATGAGCAGTTCTTC
CDR3aa: CASTGLAIYNEQFF

abundance: .
v_gene: TRBV5-1
j_gene: TRBJ2-1
d_gene: TRBD2
CDR3nt: TGCGCCAGCAGCACCCTAGCGGGAGGGTTGGATGAGCAGTTCTTC
CDR3aa: CASSTLAGGLDEQFF

abundance: .
v_gene: TRBV5-6
j_gene: TRBJ2-3
d_gene: .
CDR3nt: TGTGCCAGCAGCCCCCTCGACAGGAGCACAGATACGCAGTATTTT
CDR3aa: CASSPLDRSTDTQYF

abundance: .
v_gene: TRBV7-2
j_gene: TRBJ1-1
d_gene: .
CDR3nt: TGTGCCAGCAGCGTTTGGCCCGCTGAAGCTTTCTTT
CDR3aa: CASSVWPAEAFF

abundance: .
v_gene: TRBV30
j_gene: TRBJ1-1
d_gene: .
CDR3nt: TGTGTATTGGTACAGGATAACACTGAAGCTTTCTTT
CDR3aa: CVLVQDNTEAFF

abundance: few
v_gene: TRBV15
j_gene: TRBJ2-7
d_gene: .
CDR3nt: TGTGCCACCAGCAGCGGGAGTGCCTACGAGCAGTACTTC
CDR3aa: CATSSGSAYEQYF

abundance: few
v_gene: TRBV28
j_gene: TRBJ1-4
d_gene: TRBD1
CDR3nt: TGTGCCAGCAGTGGGACAGGGGGTCATAATGAAAAACTGTTTTTT
CDR3aa: CASSGTGGHNEKLFF

abundance: .
v_gene: TRBV27
j_gene: TRBJ1-1
d_gene: TRBD1
CDR3nt: TGTGCCAGCAGTTCCAACAGGGGGATCTTGAACACTGAAGCTTTCTTT
CDR3aa: CASSSNRGILNTEAFF

abundance: once
v_gene: TRBV7-9
j_gene: TRBJ1-3
d_gene: .
CDR3nt: TGTGCCAGCAGCAGAATAGTGGAGTCTGGAAACACCATATATTTT
CDR3aa: CASSRIVESGNTIYF

abundance: .
v_gene: TRBV28
j_gene: TRBJ1-6
d_gene: .
CDR3nt: TGTGCCAGCACTCGAACCTCGGGGGATTCACCCCTCCACTTT
CDR3aa: CASTRTSGDSPLHF

abundance: .
v_gene: TRBV5-3
j_gene: TRBJ1-2
d_gene: TRBD1
CDR3nt: TGTGCCAGATGGTCCACCGGGACAGGGTATGGCTACACCTTC
CDR3aa: CARWSTGTGYGYTF

abundance: .
v_gene: TRBV7-9
j_gene: TRBJ2-2
d_gene: TRBD1
CDR3nt: TGTGCCAGCAGAGGGGCGACAGGGGGCCACACCGGGGAGCTGTTTTTT
CDR3aa: CASRGATGGHTGELFF

abundance: .
v_gene: TRBV6-5
j_gene: TRBJ2-1
d_gene: TRBD2
CDR3nt: TGTGCCGTACTAGCGACCTTCAATGAGCAGTTCTTC
CDR3aa: CAVLATFNEQFF

abundance: few
v_gene: TRBV30
j_gene: TRBJ2-7
d_gene: TRBD1
CDR3nt: TGTGCCTGGAGTGTGGGACAGGGGTTCGAGCAGTACTTC
CDR3aa: CAWSVGQGFEQYF

abundance: .
v_gene: TRBV7-9
j_gene: TRBJ1-4
d_gene: .
CDR3nt: TGTGCCAGCAGCTTCAACCAGGGGGAAAAACTGTTTTTT
CDR3aa: CASSFNQGEKLFF

abundance: .
v_gene: TRBV9
j_gene: TRBJ2-7
d_gene: TRBD2
CDR3nt: TGTGCCAGCAGCGTAGGCCTAGCGGATAGCTCCTACGAGCAGTACTTC
CDR3aa: CASSVGLADSSYEQYF

abundance: .
v_gene: TRBV5-1
j_gene: TRBJ2-7
d_gene: TRBD2
CDR3nt: TGCGCCAGCAGCTCGAACCAGCGGGAATACGAGCAGTACTTC
CDR3aa: CASSSNQREYEQYF

abundance: once
v_gene: TRBV6-5
j_gene: TRBJ2-7
d_gene: TRBD2
CDR3nt: TGTGCCAGCAGTCCGGGACTAGCGAGATCCGAGCAGTACTTC
CDR3aa: CASSPGLARSEQYF

abundance: few
v_gene: TRBV11-2
j_gene: TRBJ1-2
d_gene: .
CDR3nt: TGTGCCAGCAGCTTGGCTCCAGAATCCGGCGGGGGCTACACCTTC
CDR3aa: CASSLAPESGGGYTF

abundance: .
v_gene: TRBV7-6
j_gene: TRBJ2-1
d_gene: TRBD2
CDR3nt: TGTGCCAGCAGCTTAGGGGCTAGCGGGACCAAAGGTGAGCAGTTCTTC
CDR3aa: CASSLGASGTKGEQFF

abundance: .
v_gene: TRBV7-9
j_gene: TRBJ2-6
d_gene: TRBD1
CDR3nt: TGTGCCAGCAGCCCGACAGGGCGCCTTGGGGCCAACGTCCTGACTTTC
CDR3aa: CASSPTGRLGANVLTF

abundance: .
v_gene: TRBV5-1
j_gene: TRBJ2-3
d_gene: TRBD2
CDR3nt: TGCGCCAGCAGCCCGTTAGCGGGAGACACAGATACGCAGTATTTT
CDR3aa: CASSPLAGDTDTQYF

abundance: .
v_gene: TRBV5-1
j_gene: TRBJ1-4
d_gene: .
CDR3nt: TGCGCCAGCAGCTCGACAGGAACTAATGAAAAACTGTTTTTT
CDR3aa: CASSSTGTNEKLFF

abundance: .
v_gene: TRBV4-2
j_gene: TRBJ1-1
d_gene: TRBD1
CDR3nt: TGTGCCAGCAGCCAGGTTGACAGGGGAACTGAAGCTTTCTTT
CDR3aa: CASSQVDRGTEAFF

abundance: .
v_gene: TRBV5-6
j_gene: TRBJ2-7
d_gene: .
CDR3nt: TGTGCCAGCAGCTTGTCACAGGACATCCTCTACGGGCAGTACTTC
CDR3aa: CASSLSQDILYGQYF

abundance: .
v_gene: TRBV4-2
j_gene: TRBJ1-1
d_gene: TRBD1
CDR3nt: TGTGCCAGCAGCCTCCGACAGGGTCGGACTGAAGCTTTCTTT
CDR3aa: CASSLRQGRTEAFF

abundance: .
v_gene: TRBV18
j_gene: TRBJ1-5
d_gene: TRBD1
CDR3nt: TGTGCCAGCTCAAGGACAGGTCAGGGTCAGCCCCAGCATTTT
CDR3aa: CASSRTGQGQPQHF

abundance: .
v_gene: TRBV4-1
j_gene: TRBJ2-7
d_gene: TRBD2
CDR3nt: TGCGCCAGCAGCCTCGGGACTAGCGGGAGGACCTACGAGCAGTACTTC
CDR3aa: CASSLGTSGRTYEQYF

abundance: .
v_gene: TRBV6-5
j_gene: TRBJ2-2
d_gene: TRBD2
CDR3nt: TGTGCCAGCAGTTACGTCGGGAGGGCCGGCGGGGAGCTGTTTTTT
CDR3aa: CASSYVGRAGGELFF

abundance: .
v_gene: TRBV7-8
j_gene: TRBJ2-1
d_gene: TRBD2
CDR3nt: TGTGCCAGCAGCCGTGGGAGCGGGGCGAACAATGAGCAGTTCTTC
CDR3aa: CASSRGSGANNEQFF

abundance: .
v_gene: TRBV7-9
j_gene: TRBJ2-7
d_gene: TRBD1
CDR3nt: TGTGCCAGCAGCAAGACAGGGCCAGCCTACGAGCAGTACTTC
CDR3aa: CASSKTGPAYEQYF

abundance: .
v_gene: TRBV4-2
j_gene: TRBJ2-1
d_gene: TRBD1
CDR3nt: TGTGCCAGCAGCCAAGTGGGACAGGGGTCAAATGAGCAGTTCTTC
CDR3aa: CASSQVGQGSNEQFF

abundance: .
v_gene: TRBV27
j_gene: TRBJ1-3
d_gene: TRBD1
CDR3nt: TGTGCCAGCAGTTTATCAGGCCCAGGGGGCACAACTGGAAACACCATATATTTT
CDR3aa: CASSLSGPGGTTGNTIYF

abundance: once
v_gene: TRBV30
j_gene: TRBJ2-1
d_gene: TRBD2
CDR3nt: TGTGCCTGGAGTAAGTCGACTAGCGGGAGGCAGAATGAGCAGTTCTTC
CDR3aa: CAWSKSTSGRQNEQFF

abundance: .
v_gene: TRBV23-1
j_gene: TRBJ1-4
d_gene: .
CDR3nt: TGCGCCAGCGGACAGAGCGAAAAACTGTTTTTT
CDR3aa: CASGQSEKLFF

abundance: .
v_gene: TRBV5-4
j_gene: TRBJ1-1
d_gene: TRBD1
CDR3nt: TGTGCCAGCAGCACTAGACAGGGAATGAACACTGAAGCTTTCTTT
CDR3aa: CASSTRQGMNTEAFF

abundance: .
v_gene: TRBV18
j_gene: TRBJ1-1
d_gene: .
CDR3nt: TGTGCCAGCTCACCAACGGTCCCGAACACTGAAGCTTTCTTT
CDR3aa: CASSPTVPNTEAFF

abundance: .
v_gene: TRBV6-4
j_gene: TRBJ1-2
d_gene: .
CDR3nt: TGTGCCAGCAGTCAGGGGCAGGGGCACAACTATGGCTACACCTTC
CDR3aa: CASSQGQGHNYGYTF

abundance: .
v_gene: TRBV30
j_gene: TRBJ2-7
d_gene: TRBD2
CDR3nt: TGTGCCTGGGGACTAGCGGGAGGGCCGGCCGAGCAGTACTTC
CDR3aa: CAWGLAGGPAEQYF

abundance: few
v_gene: TRBV28
j_gene: TRBJ2-7
d_gene: TRBD1
CDR3nt: TGTGCCAGCAGTTATCCAGGGGACAGGAGTACCTACGAGCAGTACTTC
CDR3aa: CASSYPGDRSTYEQYF

abundance: .
v_gene: TRBV30
j_gene: TRBJ2-1
d_gene: .
CDR3nt: TGTGCCTGGAGTCTAGCGTCCTCCTACAATGAGCAGTTCTTC
CDR3aa: CAWSLASSYNEQFF

abundance: .
v_gene: TRBV5-4
j_gene: TRBJ2-3
d_gene: TRBD1
CDR3nt: TGTGCCAGCAGTAAACAGGGGGCAAGCACAGATACGCAGTATTTT
CDR3aa: CASSKQGASTDTQYF

abundance: .
v_gene: TRBV4-3
j_gene: TRBJ1-2
d_gene: .
CDR3nt: TGCGCCAGCAGCCAAGATGCGGGGTCGAACTATGGCTACACCTTC
CDR3aa: CASSQDAGSNYGYTF

abundance: .
v_gene: TRBV28
j_gene: TRBJ2-1
d_gene: TRBD2
CDR3nt: TGTGCCAGCAGTTCCAGGACTAGCGGGAGAGTGAAGTTCTTC
CDR3aa: CASSSRTSGRVKFF

abundance: .
v_gene: TRBV6-6
j_gene: TRBJ1-1
d_gene: TRBD1
CDR3nt: TGTGCCAGCACCACGGGGGACAGGGGGCCGGACACTGAAGCTTTCTTT
CDR3aa: CASTTGDRGPDTEAFF